This TCR beta chain was sequenced for a study of T cells in Graves' hyperthyroidism and ophthalmopathy. This clonotype was observed at least ten times. TCR beta CDR3 regions were amplified from RNA transcripts. HTBI primers were employed in a first-round RT-PCR of the TCR CDR3. TCRdb passed the multiplex PCR reads through MiXCR, listing each CDR3 protein once. The sample yields a few hundred thousand distinct CDR3 sequences, approximately 15% seen once. This TCR was recovered from a woman aged 18-35 years with Graves' hyperthyroidism. The sample was blood.

CDR3 bases: TGTGCCAGCAGCGTGACTAGCGGGAAAGGGTACGAGCAGTACTTC. Translated: CASSVTSGKGYEQYF. The chain employs TRBV7-3 and TRBJ2-7; 11 nucleotides line up with TRBD2. Germline assignment: CDR1 SGHTA and CDR2 FQGTGA. The length of the CDR3 is 15 residues. V lost 5 bases and J lost 4; bases outside the gene matches: 7.